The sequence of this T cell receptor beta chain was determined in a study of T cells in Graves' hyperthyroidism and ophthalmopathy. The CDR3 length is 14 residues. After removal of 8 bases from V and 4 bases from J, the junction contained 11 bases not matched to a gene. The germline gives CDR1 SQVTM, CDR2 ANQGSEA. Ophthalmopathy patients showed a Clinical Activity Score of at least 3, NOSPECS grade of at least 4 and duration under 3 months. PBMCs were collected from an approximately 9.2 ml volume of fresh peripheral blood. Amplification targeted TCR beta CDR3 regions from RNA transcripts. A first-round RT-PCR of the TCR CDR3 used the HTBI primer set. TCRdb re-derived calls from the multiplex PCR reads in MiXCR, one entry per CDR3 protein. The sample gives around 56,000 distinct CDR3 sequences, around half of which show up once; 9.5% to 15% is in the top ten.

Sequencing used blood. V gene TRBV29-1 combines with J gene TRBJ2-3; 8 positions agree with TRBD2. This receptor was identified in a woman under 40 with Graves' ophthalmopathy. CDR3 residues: CSTTGGAGADTQYF. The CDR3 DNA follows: TGCAGCACTACCGGGGGGGCCGGGGCAGATACGCAGTATTTT.